This T cell receptor (beta chain) derives from a study of CD8+ T cells in alopecia areata. Study as a whole: Treated patients took oral tofacitinib at 5 to 10 mg twice daily. After 6 to 18 months of tofacitinib, follow-up continued 6 months off drug. Study conclusions and caveats: Against the mouse data, patients shared TCRs less clearly, possibly for HLA reasons.

J was trimmed by 4 bases and V by 3 bases; bases with no gene match: 1. Germline values: CDR1 GTSNPN, CDR2 SVGIG (reference sequence). The CDR3 extends over 13 amino acids. In each case, RNA was isolated and then reverse transcribed into cDNA as the sequencing template. Profiled with immunoSEQ multiplex PCR; TCRdb holds only in-frame clones, not every one. The profile shows about 97,000 clones, 41% of them singletons. As for this clone: Its antigen is unknown.

This clonotype was sampled from a human donor with alopecia areata. V is TRBV30 and J is TRBJ1-5; 9 positions match TRBD1. Sequenced material: CD4+ T cells sorted from blood. In nucleotides, the CDR3 is TGTGCCTGGAGGGGACAGGGAAATCAGCCCCAGCATTTT. This gives the protein CAWRGQGNQPQHF.